This T cell receptor (beta chain) was recorded in a study of cytomegalovirus exposure and HLA in healthy donors. The wider study: Membership in the Caucasian-associated ancestry cluster was found for about four fifths of approximately 380 genotyped donors.

Primers included in the PCR were 60 Vbeta and 13 Jbeta primers. Generated by immunoSEQ multiplex PCR, the TCRdb table keeps only in-frame clones and is missing some. The sample carries approximately 70,000 clones, roughly 74% recorded once. This CDR3 contains 9 residues. In the case of this clone: Its matching antigen is unknown. A junction end diverges from the germline sequence, so it may reflect a read error.

Study-wide points: In an earlier analysis, productive rearrangement rates for most beta V segments clustered near 90% or 30%.

At the time of sampling, donors were nominally healthy, though unrecorded immune exposures were likely. This receptor was obtained from a woman in her sixties or seventies in good health and CMV-seropositive. The genes are TRBV6-7 and TRBJ1-2; D gene unclear. Being an ORF, TRBV6-7 has a function that is uncertain. The sequenced sample was PBMCs. CDR3 nucleotides: TGTGCCAGCAGTTACTCCTTCTTTTTC. Translating gives CASSYSFFF.